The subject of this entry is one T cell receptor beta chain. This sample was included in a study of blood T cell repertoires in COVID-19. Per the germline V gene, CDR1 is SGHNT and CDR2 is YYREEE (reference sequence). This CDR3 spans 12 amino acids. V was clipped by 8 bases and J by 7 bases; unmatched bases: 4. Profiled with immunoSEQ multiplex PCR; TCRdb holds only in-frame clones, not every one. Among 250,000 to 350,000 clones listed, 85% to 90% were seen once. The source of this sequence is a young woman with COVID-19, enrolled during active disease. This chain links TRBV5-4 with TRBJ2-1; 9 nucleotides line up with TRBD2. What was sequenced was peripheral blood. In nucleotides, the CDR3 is TGTGCCAGTAGCGGGAGCTCAAATGAGCAGTTCTTC. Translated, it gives CASSGSSNEQFF.